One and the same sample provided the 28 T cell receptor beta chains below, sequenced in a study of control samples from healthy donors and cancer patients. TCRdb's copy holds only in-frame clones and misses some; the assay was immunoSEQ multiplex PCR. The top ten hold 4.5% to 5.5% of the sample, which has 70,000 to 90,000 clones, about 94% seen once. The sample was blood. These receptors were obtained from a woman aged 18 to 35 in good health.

The CDR3 bases are TGTGCCAGCCGGCCGGGGGGCAGGGCGGTAAATGAGCAGTTCTTC. Its protein product is CASRPGGRAVNEQFF. The genes are TRBV28 and TRBJ2-1, with a possible D match to TRBD2 (7 bases). Trimming took off 8 bases at V and 7 bases at J, with 21 bases between the two ends. This CDR3 has 15 residues. Germline values: CDR1 MDHEN, CDR2 SYDVKM.

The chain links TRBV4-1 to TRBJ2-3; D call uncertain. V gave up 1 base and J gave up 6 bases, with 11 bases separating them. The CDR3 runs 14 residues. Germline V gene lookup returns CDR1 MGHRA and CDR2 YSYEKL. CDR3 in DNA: TGCGCCAGCAGCCAAGGGGGTGGAGTGGATACGCAGTATTTT. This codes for CASSQGGGVDTQYF.

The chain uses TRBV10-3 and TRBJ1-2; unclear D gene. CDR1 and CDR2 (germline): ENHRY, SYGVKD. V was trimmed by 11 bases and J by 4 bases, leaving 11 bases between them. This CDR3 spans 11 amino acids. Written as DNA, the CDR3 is TGTGCCCCCAGGACGGGCTATGGCTACACCTTC. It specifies CAPRTGYGYTF.

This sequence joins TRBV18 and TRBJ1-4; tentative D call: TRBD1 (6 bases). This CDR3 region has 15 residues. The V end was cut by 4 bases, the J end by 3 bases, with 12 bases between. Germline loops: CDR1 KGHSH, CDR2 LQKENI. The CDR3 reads CASSRNRDSNEKLFF. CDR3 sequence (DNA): TGTGCCAGCTCACGTAACAGGGACTCTAATGAAAAACTGTTTTTT.

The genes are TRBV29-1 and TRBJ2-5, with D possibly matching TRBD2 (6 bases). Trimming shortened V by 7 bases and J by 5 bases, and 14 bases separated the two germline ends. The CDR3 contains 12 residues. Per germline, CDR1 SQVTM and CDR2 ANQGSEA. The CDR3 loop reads CSAGRGVETQYF. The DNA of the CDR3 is TGCAGCGCCGGGCGCGGGGTCGAGACCCAGTACTTC.

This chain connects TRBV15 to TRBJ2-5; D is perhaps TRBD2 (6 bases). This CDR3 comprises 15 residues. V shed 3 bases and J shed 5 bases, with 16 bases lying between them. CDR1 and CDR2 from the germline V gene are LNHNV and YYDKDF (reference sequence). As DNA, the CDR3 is TGTGCCACCAGCAGGCGGGGCGGCACCGGGGAGACCCAGTACTTC. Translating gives CATSRRGGTGETQYF.

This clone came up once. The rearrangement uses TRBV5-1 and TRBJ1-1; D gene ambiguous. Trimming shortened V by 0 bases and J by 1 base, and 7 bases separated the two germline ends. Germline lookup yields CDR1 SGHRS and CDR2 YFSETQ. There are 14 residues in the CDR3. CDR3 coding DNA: TGCGCCAGCAGCTTGGGGCAGAAGAACACTGAAGCTTTCTTT. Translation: CASSLGQKNTEAFF.

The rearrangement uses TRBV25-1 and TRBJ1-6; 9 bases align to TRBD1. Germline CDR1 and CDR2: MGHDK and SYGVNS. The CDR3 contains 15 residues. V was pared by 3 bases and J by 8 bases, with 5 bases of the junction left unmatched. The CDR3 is CASSDSTGGYSPLHF. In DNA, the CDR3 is TGTGCCAGCAGTGACTCGACAGGGGGTTATTCACCCCTCCACTTT.

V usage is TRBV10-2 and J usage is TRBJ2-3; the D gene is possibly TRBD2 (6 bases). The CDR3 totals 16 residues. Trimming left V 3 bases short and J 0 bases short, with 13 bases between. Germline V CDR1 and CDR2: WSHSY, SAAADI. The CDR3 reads CASSERRGTSTDTQYF. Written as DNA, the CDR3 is TGCGCCAGCAGTGAACGCCGCGGGACTAGCACAGATACGCAGTATTTT.

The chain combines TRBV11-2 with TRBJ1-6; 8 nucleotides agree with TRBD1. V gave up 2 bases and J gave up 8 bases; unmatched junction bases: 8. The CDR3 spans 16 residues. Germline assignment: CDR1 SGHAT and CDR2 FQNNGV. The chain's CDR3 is CASSLMSGTGDSPLHF. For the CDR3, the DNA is TGTGCCAGCAGCTTAATGTCCGGGACAGGCGATTCACCCCTCCACTTT. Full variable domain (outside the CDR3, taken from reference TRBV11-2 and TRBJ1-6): EAGVAQSPRYKIIEKRQSVAFWCNPISGHATLYWYQQILGQGPKLLIQFQNNGVVDDSQLPKDRFSAERLKGVDSTLKIQPAKLEDSAVYLCASSLMSGTGDSPLHFGNGTRLTVT.

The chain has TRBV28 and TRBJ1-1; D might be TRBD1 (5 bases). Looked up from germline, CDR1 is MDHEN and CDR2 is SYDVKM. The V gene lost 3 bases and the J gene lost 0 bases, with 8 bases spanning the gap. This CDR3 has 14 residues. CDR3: CASSLGLLNTEAFF. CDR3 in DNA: TGTGCCAGCAGTTTGGGGCTTTTGAACACTGAAGCTTTCTTT. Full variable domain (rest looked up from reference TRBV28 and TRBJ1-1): DVKVTQSSRYLVKRTGEKVFLECVQDMDHENMFWYRQDPGLGLRLIYFSYDVKMKEKGDIPEGYSVSREKKERFSLILESASTNQTSMYLCASSLGLLNTEAFFGQGTRLTVV.

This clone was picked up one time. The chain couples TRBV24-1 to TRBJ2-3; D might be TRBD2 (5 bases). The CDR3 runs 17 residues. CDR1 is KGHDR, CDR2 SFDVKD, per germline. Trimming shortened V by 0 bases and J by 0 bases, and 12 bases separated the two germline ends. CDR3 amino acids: CATSDLDGELSTDTQYF. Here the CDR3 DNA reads TGTGCCACCAGTGATTTGGACGGGGAACTGAGCACAGATACGCAGTATTTT.

The CDR3 loop is CASSLPGSGKNIQYF. The CDR3 region has the DNA TGTGCCAGCAGTTTACCCGGGAGTGGGAAAAACATTCAGTACTTC. The rearrangement joins TRBV27 to TRBJ2-4; D is perhaps TRBD2 (6 bases). Germline values: CDR1 MNHEY, CDR2 SMNVEV (reference sequence). This CDR3 spans 15 amino acids. V lost 2 bases, J lost 4 bases, and 12 bases lay in between.

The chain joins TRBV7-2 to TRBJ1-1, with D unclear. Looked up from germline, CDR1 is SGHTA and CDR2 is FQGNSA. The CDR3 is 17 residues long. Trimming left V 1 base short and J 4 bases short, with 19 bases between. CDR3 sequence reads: CASSLGNFVGWGTEAFF. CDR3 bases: TGTGCCAGCAGCTTAGGGAATTTTGTGGGCTGGGGCACTGAAGCTTTCTTT. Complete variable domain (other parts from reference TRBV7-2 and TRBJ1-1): GAGVSQSPSNKVTEKGKDVELRCDPISGHTALYWYRQSLGQGLEFLIYFQGNSAPDKSGLPSDRFSAERTGGSVSTLTIQRTQQEDSAVYLCASSLGNFVGWGTEAFFGQGTRLTVV.

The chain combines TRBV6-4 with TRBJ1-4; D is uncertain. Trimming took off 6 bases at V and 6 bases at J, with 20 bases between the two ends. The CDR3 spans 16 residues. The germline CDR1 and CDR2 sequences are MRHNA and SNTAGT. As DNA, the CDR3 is TGTGCCAGCAGGAGAGTTTTCCTCGGTGAGGATGAAAAACTGTTTTTT. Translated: CASRRVFLGEDEKLFF.

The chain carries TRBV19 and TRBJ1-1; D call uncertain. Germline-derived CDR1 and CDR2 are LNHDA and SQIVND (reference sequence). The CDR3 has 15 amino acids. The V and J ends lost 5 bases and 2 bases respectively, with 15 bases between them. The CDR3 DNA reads TGTGCCAGTAGTCTTTTGGGGATGAAAAACACTGAAGCTTTCTTT. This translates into CASSLLGMKNTEAFF.

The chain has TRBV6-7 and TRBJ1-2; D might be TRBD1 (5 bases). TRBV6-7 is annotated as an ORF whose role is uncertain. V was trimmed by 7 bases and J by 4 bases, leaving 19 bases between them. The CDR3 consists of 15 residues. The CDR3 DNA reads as TGTGCCAGCACCATAATCATGGGGGGTGGCTATGGCTACACCTTC. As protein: CASTIIMGGGYGYTF.

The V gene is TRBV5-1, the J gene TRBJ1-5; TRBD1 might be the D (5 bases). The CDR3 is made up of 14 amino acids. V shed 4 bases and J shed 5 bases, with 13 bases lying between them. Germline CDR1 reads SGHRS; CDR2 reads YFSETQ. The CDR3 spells CASSLRDGDQPQHF. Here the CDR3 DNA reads TGCGCCAGCAGCCTCCGGGACGGTGATCAGCCCCAGCATTTT.

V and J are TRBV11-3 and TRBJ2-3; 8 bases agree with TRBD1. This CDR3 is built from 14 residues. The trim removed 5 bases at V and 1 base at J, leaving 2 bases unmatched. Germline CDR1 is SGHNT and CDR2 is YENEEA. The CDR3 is CASSPGQGTDTQYF. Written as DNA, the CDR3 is TGTGCCAGCAGCCCGGGACAGGGCACAGATACGCAGTATTTT.

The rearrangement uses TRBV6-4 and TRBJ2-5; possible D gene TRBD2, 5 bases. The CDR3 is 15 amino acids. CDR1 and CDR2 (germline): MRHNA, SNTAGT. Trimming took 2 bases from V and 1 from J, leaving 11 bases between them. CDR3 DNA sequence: TGTGCCAGCAGTGACGCGCCGGGGTCCCAAGAGACCCAGTACTTC. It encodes CASSDAPGSQETQYF.

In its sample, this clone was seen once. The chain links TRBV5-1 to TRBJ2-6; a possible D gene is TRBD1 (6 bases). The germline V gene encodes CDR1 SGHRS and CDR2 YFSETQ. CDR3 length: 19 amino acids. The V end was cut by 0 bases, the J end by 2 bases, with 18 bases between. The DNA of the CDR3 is TGCGCCAGCAGCTTGGCCGGCTCTACAGGGAGAACTGGGGCCAACGTCCTGACTTTC. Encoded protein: CASSLAGSTGRTGANVLTF.

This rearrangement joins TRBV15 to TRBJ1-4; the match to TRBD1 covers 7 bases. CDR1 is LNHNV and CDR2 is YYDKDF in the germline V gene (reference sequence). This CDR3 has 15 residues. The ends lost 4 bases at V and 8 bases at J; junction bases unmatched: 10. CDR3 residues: CATSNLDRVWEKLFF. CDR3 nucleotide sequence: TGTGCCACCAGCAACCTTGACAGGGTGTGGGAAAAACTGTTTTTT.

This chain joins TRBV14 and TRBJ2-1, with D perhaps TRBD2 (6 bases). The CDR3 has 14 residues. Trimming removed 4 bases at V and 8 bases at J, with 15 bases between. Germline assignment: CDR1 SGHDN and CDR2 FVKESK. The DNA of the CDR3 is TGTGCCAGCAGCCGCTGGGACTCGAGAGATGAGCAGTTCTTC. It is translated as CASSRWDSRDEQFF.

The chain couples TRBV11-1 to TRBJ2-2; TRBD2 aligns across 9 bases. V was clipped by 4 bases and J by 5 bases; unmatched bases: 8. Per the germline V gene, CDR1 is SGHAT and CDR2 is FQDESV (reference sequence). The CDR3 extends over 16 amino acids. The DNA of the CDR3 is TGTGCCAGCAGCTCCCGACTAGCGGAAAAGACCGGGGAGCTGTTTTTT. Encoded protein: CASSSRLAEKTGELFF.

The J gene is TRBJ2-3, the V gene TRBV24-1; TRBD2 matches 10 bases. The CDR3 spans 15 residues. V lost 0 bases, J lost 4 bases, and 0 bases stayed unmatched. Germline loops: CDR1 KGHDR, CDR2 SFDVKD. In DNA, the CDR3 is TGTGCCACCAGTGATTTGACTAGCGGGGCAGATACGCAGTATTTT. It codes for CATSDLTSGADTQYF.

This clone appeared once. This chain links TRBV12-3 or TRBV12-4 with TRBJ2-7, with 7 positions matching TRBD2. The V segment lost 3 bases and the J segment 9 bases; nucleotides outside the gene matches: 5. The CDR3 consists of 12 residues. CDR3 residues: CASSFSGGGQYF. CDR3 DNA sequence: TGTGCCAGCAGTTTCTCTGGGGGGGGGCAGTACTTC.

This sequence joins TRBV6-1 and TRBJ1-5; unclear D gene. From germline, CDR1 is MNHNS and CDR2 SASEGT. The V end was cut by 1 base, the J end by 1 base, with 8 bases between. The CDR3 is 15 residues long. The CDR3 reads CASSEGVISNQPQHF. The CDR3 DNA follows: TGTGCCAGCAGTGAAGGCGTCATAAGCAATCAGCCCCAGCATTTT.

CDR3 residues: CASSSRLAEVTGELFF. In DNA, the CDR3 is TGTGCCAGCAGCTCTCGACTAGCGGAGGTCACCGGGGAGCTGTTTTTT. The chain uses TRBV7-9 and TRBJ2-2, with 9 bases matching TRBD2. Losses at the gene ends were 4 bases for V and 4 bases for J; bases not matched to a gene: 7. CDR1 and CDR2 (germline): SEHNR, FQNEAQ (reference sequence). This CDR3 is built from 16 residues.